This T cell receptor beta chain is drawn from a study of shared clonotypes between healthy human individuals. About this clone: A much larger clone is a single base away; this may be a read error.

TCRdb's copy holds only in-frame clones and misses some; the assay was immunoSEQ multiplex PCR. This table has approximately 1.5 million clones, approximately 98% appearing once. In germline, CDR1 is SNHLY, CDR2 FYNNEI. The trim removed 6 bases at V and 0 bases at J, leaving 1 base unmatched. CDR3 length: 15 residues. This rearrangement joins TRBV2 to TRBJ2-3; 12 bases line up with TRBD2. The clonotype originates from a man aged 25 to 45 in good health. What was sequenced was naive CD4+ T cells sorted from blood. Subset meaning: CD45RA+ positively selected. The CDR3 bases are TGTGCCAGCAGGGGGACTAGCGGGAGCACAGATACGCAGTATTTT. Translated, it gives CASRGTSGSTDTQYF.